The source of this T cell receptor (beta chain) is a study of cytomegalovirus exposure and HLA in healthy donors. Study findings and constraints: The productive fraction for most TCR beta V segments was about 87% or about 30% in an earlier analysis.

As to this clone: The antigen remains unidentified. One junction end disagrees with the germline gene, perhaps due to a read error.

The PCR made use of 60 Vbeta and 13 Jbeta primers. The protocol was immunoSEQ multiplex PCR, while the TCRdb copy is restricted to in-frame clones and leaves out a portion. Of about 150,000 clones detected, 80% appear once; the ten largest clones hold about an eighth. The germline CDR1 and CDR2 sequences are SEHNR and FQNEAQ (reference sequence). The CDR3 is 16 amino acids. This receptor was obtained from a woman in her thirties or forties in good health and CMV-seronegative. The sample consisted of PBMCs. This rearrangement joins TRBV7-9 to TRBJ2-7, with TRBD2 identical over 9 bases. The DNA for the CDR3 is TGTTCCAGCAGCTTAGATCGCCTAGCGGGGTGGGACGAGCAGTACTTC. The encoded protein is CSSSLDRLAGWDEQYF. The variable domain in full, with the rest retrieved from reference TRBV7-9 and TRBJ2-7, is DTGVSQNPRHKITKRGQNVTFRCDPISEHNRLYWYRQTLGQGPEFLTYFQNEAQLEKSRLLSDRFSAERPKGSFSTLEIQRTEQGDSAMYLCSSSLDRLAGWDEQYFGPGTRLTVT.